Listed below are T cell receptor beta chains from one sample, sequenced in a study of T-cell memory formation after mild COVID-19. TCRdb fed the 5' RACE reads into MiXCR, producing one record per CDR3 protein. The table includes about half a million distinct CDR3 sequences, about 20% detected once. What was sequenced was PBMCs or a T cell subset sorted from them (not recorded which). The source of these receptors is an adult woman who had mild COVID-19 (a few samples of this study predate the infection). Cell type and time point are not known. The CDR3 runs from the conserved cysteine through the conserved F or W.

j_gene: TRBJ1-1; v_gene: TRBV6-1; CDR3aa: CASSELQLNTEAFF
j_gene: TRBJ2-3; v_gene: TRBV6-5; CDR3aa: CASSYIWAGTDTQYF
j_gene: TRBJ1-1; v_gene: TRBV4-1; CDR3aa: CASSRQRQGVDIEAFF
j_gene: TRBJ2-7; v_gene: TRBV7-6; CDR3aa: CASSLEGGATPYEQYF
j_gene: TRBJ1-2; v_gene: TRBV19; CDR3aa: CASRPAGGYGYTF
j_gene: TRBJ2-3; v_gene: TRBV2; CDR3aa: CASSQQYTDTQYF
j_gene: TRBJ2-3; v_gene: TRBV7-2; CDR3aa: CASSPEWGFTDTQYF
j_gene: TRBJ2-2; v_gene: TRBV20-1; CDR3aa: CSARPVTGVKTGELFF
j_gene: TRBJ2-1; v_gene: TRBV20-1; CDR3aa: CSARQGISWNEQFF
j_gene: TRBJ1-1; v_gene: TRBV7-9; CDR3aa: CASSLAQSRTEAFF
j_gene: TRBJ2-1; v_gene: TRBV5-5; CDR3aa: CASSSRDRTYNEQFF
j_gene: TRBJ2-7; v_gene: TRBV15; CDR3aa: CATSRDRPASYEQYF
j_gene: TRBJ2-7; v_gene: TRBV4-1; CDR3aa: CASSQVWGNSYEQYF
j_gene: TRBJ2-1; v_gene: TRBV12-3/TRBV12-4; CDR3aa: CASSLRTGGGNEQFF
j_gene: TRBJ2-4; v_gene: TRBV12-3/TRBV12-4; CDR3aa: CASSGPTGNIQYF
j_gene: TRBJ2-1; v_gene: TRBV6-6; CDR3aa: CASSPQGGGNEQFF
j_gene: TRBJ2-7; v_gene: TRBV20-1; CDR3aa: CSARDQVLAGGPSEVYEQYF
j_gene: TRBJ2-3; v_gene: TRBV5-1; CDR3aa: CASRWTVTDTQYF
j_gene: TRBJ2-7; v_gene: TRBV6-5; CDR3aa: CASSLLAGGRREQYF
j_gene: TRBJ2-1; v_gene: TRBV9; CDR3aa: CASSVGTSGGPYNEQFF
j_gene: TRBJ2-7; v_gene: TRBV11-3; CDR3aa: CASSLESTGVKYEQYF
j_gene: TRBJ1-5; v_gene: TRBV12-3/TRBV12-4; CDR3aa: CASNPTGGNQPQHF
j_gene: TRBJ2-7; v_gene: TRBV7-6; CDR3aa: CARSLVLPPGTGLYEQYF
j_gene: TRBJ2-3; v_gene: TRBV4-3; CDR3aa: CASGPLAREADTQYF
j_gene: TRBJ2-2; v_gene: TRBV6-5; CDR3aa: CASRGGPNTGELFF
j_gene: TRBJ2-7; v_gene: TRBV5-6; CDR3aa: CASSEGTGANEQYF
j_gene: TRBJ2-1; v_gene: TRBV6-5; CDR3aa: CASQLLSTGRDEQFF
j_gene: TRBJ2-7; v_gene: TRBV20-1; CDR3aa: CSARSGGASYEQYF
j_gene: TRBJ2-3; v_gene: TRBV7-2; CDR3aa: CASCQGLPTDTQYF
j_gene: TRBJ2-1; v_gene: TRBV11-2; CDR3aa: CASSLDPRLRGNEQFF
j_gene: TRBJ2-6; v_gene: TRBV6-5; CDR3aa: CASSYWGNSGANVLTF
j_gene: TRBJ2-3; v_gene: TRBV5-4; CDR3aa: CASSSRGGRAADTQYF
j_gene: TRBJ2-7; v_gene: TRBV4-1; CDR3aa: CASSRILGLKSGTYEQYF
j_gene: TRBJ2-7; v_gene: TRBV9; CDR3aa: CASSVGEGGFSYEQYF
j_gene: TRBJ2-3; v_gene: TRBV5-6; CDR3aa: CASSSPRATDTQYF
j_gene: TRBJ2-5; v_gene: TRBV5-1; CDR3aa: CASSSGLAGGQGRRSQETQYF
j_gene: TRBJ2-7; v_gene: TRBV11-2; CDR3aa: CASSSWKDSSSYEQYF
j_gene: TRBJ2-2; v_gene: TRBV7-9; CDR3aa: CASRRQTTNTGELFF
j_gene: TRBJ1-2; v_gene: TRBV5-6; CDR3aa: CASSPPSGVGYGYTF
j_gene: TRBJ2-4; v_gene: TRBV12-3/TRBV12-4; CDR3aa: CASSFGGGENIQYF
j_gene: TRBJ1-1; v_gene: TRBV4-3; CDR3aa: CASSQEQTLNTEAFF
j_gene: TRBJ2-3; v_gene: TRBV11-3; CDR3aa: CASSDKTASSTDTQYF
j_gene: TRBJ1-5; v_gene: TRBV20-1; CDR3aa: CSARQGAGANQPQHF
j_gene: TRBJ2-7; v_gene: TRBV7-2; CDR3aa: CASSLAATGEAYEQYF
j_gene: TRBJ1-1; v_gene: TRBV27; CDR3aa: CAARGATEAFF
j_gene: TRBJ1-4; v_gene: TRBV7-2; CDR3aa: CASSLGVTGGSEEKLFF
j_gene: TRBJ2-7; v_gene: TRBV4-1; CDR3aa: CASSQLIGGEQYF
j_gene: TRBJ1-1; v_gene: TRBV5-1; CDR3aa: CASRSRGGNTEAFF
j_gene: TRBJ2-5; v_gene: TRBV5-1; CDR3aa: CASRPAGTRVETQYF
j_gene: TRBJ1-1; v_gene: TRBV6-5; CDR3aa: CASSYFGVYGDTEAFF
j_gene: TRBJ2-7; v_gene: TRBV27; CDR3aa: CASSFSTSGIEQYF
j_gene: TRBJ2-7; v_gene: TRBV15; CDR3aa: CATSRDKGTGTYEQYF
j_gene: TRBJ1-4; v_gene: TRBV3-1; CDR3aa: CASSPFSGGVNEKLFF
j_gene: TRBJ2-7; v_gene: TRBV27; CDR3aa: CASSRGPGYEQYF
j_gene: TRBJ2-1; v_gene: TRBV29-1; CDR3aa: CSAAGFEDYNEQFF